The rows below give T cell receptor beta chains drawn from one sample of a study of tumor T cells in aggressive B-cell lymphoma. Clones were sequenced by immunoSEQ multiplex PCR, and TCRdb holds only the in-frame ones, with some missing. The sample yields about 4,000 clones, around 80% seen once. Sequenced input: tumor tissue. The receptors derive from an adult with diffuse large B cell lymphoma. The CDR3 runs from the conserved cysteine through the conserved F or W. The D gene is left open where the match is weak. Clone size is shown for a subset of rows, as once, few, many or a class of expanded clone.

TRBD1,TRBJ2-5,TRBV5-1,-,TGCGCCAGCAGCCCCCTCGGGACAGTTCCACAAGAGACCCAGTACTTC,CASSPLGTVPQETQYF
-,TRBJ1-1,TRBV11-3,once,TGTGCCAGCAGCTTAGAGGGGGACTCTGAAGCTTTCTTT,CASSLEGDSEAFF
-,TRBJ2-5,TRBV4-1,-,TGCGCCAGCCGGGGGGCGGGAGCCCCCCAAGAGACCCAGTACTTC,CASRGAGAPQETQYF
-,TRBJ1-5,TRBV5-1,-,TGCGCCAGCAGCGAGGGATCGGGACAGCCCCAGCATTTT,CASSEGSGQPQHF
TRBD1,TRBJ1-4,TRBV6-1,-,TGTGCCAGCAGTGCTGGGACAGCGAATGAAAAACTGTTTTTT,CASSAGTANEKLFF
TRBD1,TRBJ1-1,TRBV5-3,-,TGTGCCAGAAGCAACAGGGGCGCTGAAGCTTTCTTT,CARSNRGAEAFF
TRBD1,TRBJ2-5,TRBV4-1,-,TGCGCCAGCAGCCAAGGAGGGGGCTCCTACCAAGAGACCCAGTACTTC,CASSQGGGSYQETQYF
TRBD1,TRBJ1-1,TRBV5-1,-,TGCGCCAGCAGCCCCCGGACAGGGGGCTCTGAAGCTTTCTTT,CASSPRTGGSEAFF
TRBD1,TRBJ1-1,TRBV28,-,TGTGCCAGCAGCCCCCTACAGGGGAGGAACACTGAAGCTTTCTTT,CASSPLQGRNTEAFF
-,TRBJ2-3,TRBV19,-,TGTGCCAGTAGTAGGGGACTTTCAACAGATACGCAGTATTTT,CASSRGLSTDTQYF
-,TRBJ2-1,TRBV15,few,TGTGCCACCAGCAGAGCCATTATGGACAGCCCGAGCTCCTACAATGAGCAGTTCTTC,CATSRAIMDSPSSYNEQFF
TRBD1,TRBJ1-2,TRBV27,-,TGTGCCAGCAGCATCGGACAGGGGGCTGAGGGCTACACCTTC,CASSIGQGAEGYTF
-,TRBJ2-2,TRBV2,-,TGTGCCAGCAGTGAGATCAGGGCTGCGAACACCGGGGAGCTGTTTTTT,CASSEIRAANTGELFF
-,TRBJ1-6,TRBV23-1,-,TGCGCCAGCAGTCAATCATCCGGGGAGGAAACCTATAATTCACCCCTCCACTTT,CASSQSSGEETYNSPLHF
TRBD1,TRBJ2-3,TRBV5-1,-,TGCGCCAGCAGCTTGGGACAGGGCAGCACAGATACGCAGTATTTT,CASSLGQGSTDTQYF
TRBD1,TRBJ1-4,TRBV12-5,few,TGTGCTAGTCGACAGGGAGCTAATGAAAAACTGTTTTTT,CASRQGANEKLFF
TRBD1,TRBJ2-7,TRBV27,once,TGTGCCAGCAGTCCTCGACAGGGGGCCTACGAGCAGTACTTC,CASSPRQGAYEQYF
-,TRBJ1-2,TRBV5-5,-,TGTGCCAGCAGCTTGGGGGGACACCCCTGGGATGGCTACACCTTC,CASSLGGHPWDGYTF
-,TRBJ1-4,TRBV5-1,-,TGCGCCAGCAGCTGGCAGGGGAATGAAAAACTGTTTTTT,CASSWQGNEKLFF
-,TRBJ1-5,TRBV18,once,TGTGCCAGCTCACTCAGGGCGGGGAACAATCAGCCCCAGCATTTT,CASSLRAGNNQPQHF
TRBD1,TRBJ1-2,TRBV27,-,TGTGCCAGCAGTCCCCGGGACAGCCTCTATGGCTACACCTTC,CASSPRDSLYGYTF
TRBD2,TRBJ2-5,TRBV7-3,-,TGTGCCAGCAGTCTTAGGGGACTAGTCCAAGAGACCCAGTACTTC,CASSLRGLVQETQYF
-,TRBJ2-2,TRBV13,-,TGTGCCAGCAGAACAACGAACACCGGGGAGCTGTTTTTT,CASRTTNTGELFF
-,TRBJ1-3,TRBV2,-,TGTGCCAGCAAGGGGGAGGGAAGCTCTGGAAACACCATATATTTT,CASKGEGSSGNTIYF
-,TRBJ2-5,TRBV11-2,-,TGTGCCAGCAGCTTAAGTACAGCTCAAGAGACCCAGTACTTC,CASSLSTAQETQYF
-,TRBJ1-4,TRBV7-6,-,TGTGCCAGCAGCTTAATGGGCCAGGGTACTGAAAAACTGTTTTTT,CASSLMGQGTEKLFF
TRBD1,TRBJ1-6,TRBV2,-,TGTGCCAGCAAACGGGACAGGGTCAATTCACCCCTCCACTTT,CASKRDRVNSPLHF
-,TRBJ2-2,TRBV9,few,TGTGCCAGCAGCCCAGAGGCCGGGAGTTGGGCCGGGGAGCTGTTTTTT,CASSPEAGSWAGELFF
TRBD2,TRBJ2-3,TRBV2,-,TGTGCCAGCAGTCGACGACTAGCGGGGGTAGGCACAGATACGCAGTATTTT,CASSRRLAGVGTDTQYF
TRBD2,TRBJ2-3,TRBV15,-,TGTGCCACCAGCAGAGGACTAGCGGGGGGCTCCTTTGGTAACACAGATACGCAGTATTTT,CATSRGLAGGSFGNTDTQYF
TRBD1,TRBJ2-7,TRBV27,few,TGTGCCAGCAGCCCGGGACAGGGCTACGAGCAGTACTTC,CASSPGQGYEQYF
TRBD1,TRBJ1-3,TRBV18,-,TGTGCCAGCTCACCAGGGACAGCTGGAAACACCATATATTTT,CASSPGTAGNTIYF
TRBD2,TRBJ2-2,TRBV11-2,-,TGTGCCAGCAGCCGGGGGGTATCCGGGACTAGCGGGACTGGGGAGCTGTTTTTT,CASSRGVSGTSGTGELFF
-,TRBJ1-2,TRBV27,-,TGTGCCAGCAGTCCCTCAGGGAAGAGGTCGGCTAACTATGGCTACACCTTC,CASSPSGKRSANYGYTF
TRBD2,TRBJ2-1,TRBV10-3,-,TGTGCCATCAGTTTAGCGGGAGGGCGTAATGAGCAGTTCTTC,CAISLAGGRNEQFF
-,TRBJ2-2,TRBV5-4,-,TGTGCCAGCAGCTTGGACGGGGAAACGAACACCGGGGAGCTGTTTTTT,CASSLDGETNTGELFF
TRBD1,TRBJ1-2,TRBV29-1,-,TGCAGCGTCTACGGGACAGACTATGGCTACACCTTC,CSVYGTDYGYTF
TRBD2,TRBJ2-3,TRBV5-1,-,TGCGCCAGCAGCTTGGGGGGACTAGCGGGAGGGCCAAGCACAGATACGCAGTATTTT,CASSLGGLAGGPSTDTQYF
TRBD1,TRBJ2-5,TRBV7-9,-,TGTGCCAGCAGCCGGGACAGGGGGACCCAGTACTTC,CASSRDRGTQYF
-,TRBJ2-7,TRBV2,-,TGTGCCAGCAGTGATGGAGGTACCTACGAGCAGTACTTC,CASSDGGTYEQYF
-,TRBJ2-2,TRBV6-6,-,TGTGCCAGCAGCCAGGAGCGGACTGCCACCGGGGAGCTGTTTTTT,CASSQERTATGELFF
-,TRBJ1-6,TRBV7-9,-,TGTGCCAGCAGCTTCGACAACTCACCCCTCCACTTT,CASSFDNSPLHF
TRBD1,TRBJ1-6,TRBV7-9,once,TGTGCCAGCGGCCAGGGACAGCCAAATTCACCCCTCCACTTT,CASGQGQPNSPLHF
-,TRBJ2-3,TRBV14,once,TGTGCCAGCAGCCAAGATAGGGGCGGAGATACGCAGTATTTT,CASSQDRGGDTQYF
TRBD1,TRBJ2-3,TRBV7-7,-,TGTGCCAGCAGCCAGGACAGGGGGGCTACAGATACGCAGTATTTT,CASSQDRGATDTQYF
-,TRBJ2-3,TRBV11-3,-,TGTGCCAGCAGCGTAGGAATACTCACAGATACGCAGTATTTT,CASSVGILTDTQYF
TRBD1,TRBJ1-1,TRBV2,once,TGTGCCAGCTCCGACGAGGGGGCTGGGAACACTGAAGCTTTCTTT,CASSDEGAGNTEAFF
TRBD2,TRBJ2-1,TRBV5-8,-,TGTGCCAGCAGCCTCGGGGTAGCGGGTCAGTTGACGAAGGTGGTCTTC,CASSLGVAGQLTKVVF
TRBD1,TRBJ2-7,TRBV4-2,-,TGTGCCAGCAGCCAAGACTGGGGGACAGGTACCTACGAGCAGTACTTC,CASSQDWGTGTYEQYF
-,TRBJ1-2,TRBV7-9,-,TGTGCCAGCAGCTTGGGAGGGAAAGACTATGGCTACACCTTC,CASSLGGKDYGYTF